One and the same sample provided the 28 T cell receptor beta chains below, sequenced in a study of blood T cell repertoires in COVID-19. Generated by immunoSEQ multiplex PCR, the TCRdb table keeps only in-frame clones and is missing some. The sample has about 180,000 clones, 75% to 90% seen once. Sequencing was done on a sample of peripheral blood. These receptor sequences come from a woman aged 70-85 years with COVID-19, enrolled during active disease.

The chain recombines TRBV14 with TRBJ2-5; 10 nucleotides match TRBD2. This CDR3 contains 17 residues. The germline CDR1 and CDR2 sequences are SGHDN and FVKESK. Germline trimming cut 0 bases from V and 9 bases from J; bases unmatched to any gene: 13. For the CDR3, the DNA is TGTGCCAGCAGCCAAGAATCACTAGCGGGGCCTCTCGGGGCCCAGTACTTC. It is translated as CASSQESLAGPLGAQYF.

V usage is TRBV6-2 or TRBV6-3 and J usage is TRBJ1-5, with 9 nucleotides matching TRBD1. This CDR3 is built from 18 residues. Germline CDR1 MNHEY, CDR2 SVGEGT. Losses at the gene ends were 2 bases for V and 4 bases for J; bases not matched to a gene: 12. The CDR3 region has the DNA TGTGCCAGCAGTTACCCCCCGACAGGGGGTCGAACAAATCAGCCCCAGCATTTT. Translated: CASSYPPTGGRTNQPQHF.

The chain is built from TRBV7-9 and TRBJ2-2; D is unresolved. CDR1 is SEHNR, CDR2 FQNEAQ, per germline (reference sequence). V was cut by 1 base and J by 4 bases, with 4 bases left in between. This CDR3 has 13 residues. CDR3 in DNA: TGTGCCAGCAGCTTAGGGAGCACCGGGGAGCTGTTTTTT. Translation gives CASSLGSTGELFF.

The chain carries TRBV21-1 and TRBJ2-7; the listed D gene, TRBD2, was not tested against the DNA. TRBV21-1 is designated a pseudogene. The CDR3 sequence is 20 residues long. CDR3 nucleotides: TGTGCCAGCAGCTTTATCGGGGGGGGTTACTGGCGGGAGGTCTCCTACGAGCAGTACTTC. Protein product: CASSFIGGGYWREVSYEQYF.

This chain connects TRBV28 to TRBJ1-5; the D is unclear. Trimming pared 8 bases from V and 3 bases from J, leaving 11 bases between. Germline CDR1 reads MDHEN; CDR2 reads SYDVKM. The CDR3 sequence is 13 residues long. CDR3 DNA sequence: TGTGCCAGCGAGGCCGGGATCAATCAGCCCCAGCATTTT. Its translation: CASEAGINQPQHF.

This chain joins TRBV7-2 and TRBJ2-7, with 8 bases fitting TRBD1. The CDR3 sequence is 14 residues long. Looked up from germline, CDR1 is SGHTA and CDR2 is FQGNSA. Trimming cost V 5 bases and J 8 bases; bases outside gene matches: 11. The DNA for the CDR3 is TGTGCCAGCAGCCCTCGGACAGGGATGATACAGCAGTACTTC. This sequence encodes CASSPRTGMIQQYF.

The chain carries TRBV5-1 and TRBJ1-6, with 9 bases fitting TRBD1. The junction had 15 bases not matched to a gene; V was cut back by 4 bases and J by 7 bases. CDR1 and CDR2 from the germline V gene are SGHRS and YFSETQ. The CDR3 sequence is 18 residues long. CDR3: CASSLEKPDRGLNSPLHF. CDR3 nucleotide sequence: TGCGCCAGCAGCCTGGAAAAGCCGGACAGGGGTCTCAATTCACCCCTCCACTTT.

This sequence joins TRBV2 and TRBJ1-5; 10 nucleotides align to TRBD1. The CDR3 is 14 residues long. V lost 8 bases to trimming and J lost 8 bases; unmatched junction nucleotides: 9. Looked up from germline, CDR1 is SNHLY and CDR2 is FYNNEI. In DNA, the CDR3 is TGTGCCAGCTCGGGACAGGGGATAGTAGAGCCCCAGCATTTT. As protein: CASSGQGIVEPQHF.

The chain couples TRBV10-3 to TRBJ2-7; possibly TRBD1 for D (5 bases). Trimming took 4 bases from V and 2 from J, leaving 6 bases between them. The CDR3 sequence is 12 residues long. The V gene's germline CDR1 is ENHRY and CDR2 SYGVKD. The CDR3 nucleotides read TGTGCCATCAGTGGGACAACCTACGAGCAGTACTTC. Its translation: CAISGTTYEQYF.

The CDR3 protein is CASSLRTVRPSGANVLTF. The CDR3, as DNA: TGTGCCAGCAGCCTTAGGACAGTCCGACCCTCTGGGGCCAACGTCCTGACTTTC. The gene calls are TRBV5-6 and TRBJ2-6, with D tentatively TRBD1 (6 bases). The V and J ends lost 4 bases and 0 bases respectively, with 17 bases between them. The CDR3 totals 18 residues. The V gene's germline CDR1 is SGHDT and CDR2 YYEEEE.

The V call is TRBV5-6, the J call TRBJ2-7, with D hard to call. The V gene's germline CDR1 is SGHDT and CDR2 YYEEEE. V was shortened by 0 bases and J by 2 bases, with 3 bases between the two germline ends. This CDR3 contains 12 residues. The CDR3 nucleotides read TGTGCCAGCAGCTTGGGCGCCTACGAGCAGTACTTC. This translates into CASSLGAYEQYF.

The chain has TRBV19 and TRBJ2-1; 8 nucleotides agree with TRBD2. The V gene end was trimmed by 9 bases and the J gene end by 4 bases; junction bases not matched to a gene: 8. From germline, CDR1 is LNHDA and CDR2 SQIVND (reference sequence). The CDR3 runs 14 residues. Here the CDR3 DNA reads TGTGCCAGCCGCCAGCGGGAGTGGTACAATGAGCAGTTCTTC. Its protein product is CASRQREWYNEQFF.

This chain uses TRBV28 with TRBJ2-3, with 7 bases lining up with TRBD2. The germline CDR1 and CDR2 sequences are MDHEN and SYDVKM. The CDR3 has 13 amino acids. Losses at the gene ends were 2 bases for V and 4 bases for J; bases not matched to a gene: 0. This CDR3 reads CASSLGRADTQYF. CDR3 sequence (DNA): TGTGCCAGCAGTTTAGGGAGGGCAGATACGCAGTATTTT.

V and J are TRBV6-2 or TRBV6-3 and TRBJ2-1; the match to TRBD2 covers 12 bases. Germline V lookup: CDR1 MNHEY, CDR2 SVGEGT. V shed 4 bases, J shed 7 bases, and the junction held 2 bases outside the gene matches. This CDR3 comprises 14 residues. The DNA for the CDR3 is TGTGCCAGCAGTTCCACTAGCGGGAGGAATGAGCAGTTCTTC. It translates to CASSSTSGRNEQFF.

This chain links TRBV4-3 with TRBJ2-1; D not resolved. Trimming took off 0 bases at V and 8 bases at J, with 14 bases between the two ends. CDR1 and CDR2 (germline): LGHNA, YSLEER. This CDR3 has 15 amino acids. This chain's CDR3 is CASSQERLNPHEQFF. CDR3 bases: TGCGCCAGCAGCCAAGAGCGGCTAAACCCCCATGAGCAGTTCTTC.

This clone was detected only once. This chain joins TRBV25-1 and TRBJ1-2; D gene unclear. Germline loops: CDR1 MGHDK, CDR2 SYGVNS. The CDR3 spans 11 residues. Trimming pared 4 bases from V and 4 bases from J, leaving 4 bases between. This CDR3 is CASSGLYGYTF. The DNA of the CDR3 is TGTGCCAGCAGTGGTCTCTATGGCTACACCTTC.

This chain links TRBV7-2 with TRBJ2-5, with D possibly matching TRBD2 (5 bases). Trimming took off 4 bases at V and 5 bases at J, with 14 bases between the two ends. CDR1 is SGHTA, CDR2 FQGNSA, per germline. The CDR3 is 14 amino acids. The CDR3 nucleotides are TGTGCCAGCAGCTCCTCCGGGGTAGGGGAGACCCAGTACTTC. It specifies CASSSSGVGETQYF.

This clone was seen a handful of times. This chain uses TRBV2 with TRBJ2-7; TRBD2 aligns across 13 bases. CDR1 and CDR2 (germline): SNHLY, FYNNEI. V shed 0 bases and J 4 bases; nucleotides not matched to a gene: 12. The length of the CDR3 is 19 residues. CDR3 residues: CASSEALLGLAGELYEQYF. Written as DNA, the CDR3 is TGTGCCAGCAGTGAAGCGCTTCTAGGACTAGCGGGAGAGTTATACGAGCAGTACTTC.

The chain joins TRBV4-3 to TRBJ2-3, with 13 bases matching TRBD2. Looked up from germline, CDR1 is LGHNA and CDR2 is YSLEER. The CDR3 sequence is 15 residues long. Unmatched junction bases numbered 2, after V lost 4 bases and J lost 4 bases. Written as DNA, the CDR3 is TGCGCCAGCAGCCGGACTAGCGGGAGTGCAGATACGCAGTATTTT. Translated: CASSRTSGSADTQYF.

The V gene is TRBV28, the J gene TRBJ2-5, with TRBD2 matching 8 bases. Germline lookup yields CDR1 MDHEN and CDR2 SYDVKM. V was clipped by 3 bases and J by 2 bases; unmatched bases: 5. The CDR3 extends over 15 amino acids. The CDR3 protein is CASSFGGAGQETQYF. The CDR3 region has the DNA TGTGCCAGCAGTTTCGGGGGGGCAGGTCAAGAGACCCAGTACTTC.

This chain uses TRBV4-3 with TRBJ1-1; D remains ambiguous. V gave up 1 base and J gave up 4 bases, with 10 bases separating them. The CDR3 length is 14 residues. In germline, CDR1 is LGHNA, CDR2 YSLEER. The CDR3 bases are TGCGCCAGCAGCCAAGCGACTTTGGGCACTGAAGCTTTCTTT. Protein product: CASSQATLGTEAFF.

The V gene is TRBV5-1, the J gene TRBJ2-3, with a tentative D call TRBD2 (6 bases). CDR1 and CDR2 from the germline V gene are SGHRS and YFSETQ. Deletions cut 3 bases from V and 0 bases from J, with 8 bases between. The CDR3 is 14 amino acids. The CDR3 bases are TGCGCCAGCAGCTCGGGAGACAGCACAGATACGCAGTATTTT. Protein: CASSSGDSTDTQYF.

The V gene is TRBV7-6, the J gene TRBJ1-1; 9 bases are shared with TRBD1. With 1 base clipped from V and 7 bases from J, the junction kept 13 bases outside the gene matches. Germline loops: CDR1 SGHVS, CDR2 FNYEAQ. The CDR3 is 17 residues long. CDR3 coding DNA: TGTGCCAGCAGCTTAGTTAACAGGGGGCTGGGGAACGGTGAAGCTTTCTTT. The encoded protein is CASSLVNRGLGNGEAFF.

V usage is TRBV6-5 and J usage is TRBJ1-3; weak D call: TRBD1 (6 bases). V lost 2 bases, J lost 2 bases, and 13 bases lay in between. Germline V CDR1 and CDR2: MNHEY, SVGAGI. This CDR3 is 16 amino acids long. The CDR3 region is CASSYGPAGAGNTIYF. CDR3 coding DNA: TGTGCCAGCAGTTACGGTCCGGCAGGGGCTGGAAACACCATATATTTT.

The V and J genes are TRBV21-1 and TRBJ1-4; TRBD1 is the table's D call and was not checked against the DNA. TRBV21-1 is given as a pseudogene. CDR3 length: 15 amino acids. In DNA, the CDR3 is TGTGCCAGCAGCTTGTGGACAGGGGGCTACGAAAAACTGTTTTTT. Its protein is CASSLWTGGYEKLFF.

Here the CDR3 reads CASTEPGTGGSGYTF. The CDR3 coding sequence is TGTGCCAGCACCGAACCCGGGACAGGGGGCAGTGGCTACACCTTC. V is TRBV6-5 and J is TRBJ1-2, with 12 bases that match TRBD1. V was clipped by 7 bases and J by 7 bases; unmatched bases: 10. The CDR3 spans 15 residues. CDR1 and CDR2 (germline): MNHEY, SVGAGI.

The chain couples TRBV6-2 or TRBV6-3 to TRBJ2-4, with a possible D match to TRBD2 (6 bases). V was clipped by 2 bases and J by 7 bases, with 9 bases between them. The CDR3 is 13 residues long. CDR1 is MNHEY and CDR2 is SVGEGT in the germline V gene. The CDR3: CASSYGGSNIQYF. CDR3 nucleotides: TGTGCCAGCAGTTACGGGGGGAGTAACATTCAGTACTTC.

In DNA, the CDR3 is TGTGCCAGCAGTCAAACGTTAGCGGGATGGAACGAGCAGTACTTC. It specifies CASSQTLAGWNEQYF. The chain couples TRBV3-1 (or the pseudogene TRBV3-2) to TRBJ2-7, with TRBD2 matching over 8 bases. Germline loops: CDR1 LGHDT, CDR2 YNNKEL (reference sequence). Trimming took 6 bases from V and 5 from J; bases not matched to a gene: 12. The CDR3 runs 15 residues.